These 27 T cell receptor beta chains came from one sample sequenced in a study of yellow fever vaccine responses in identical twins. TCRdb processed the RT-PCR reads anew with MiXCR; each CDR3 protein has one entry. The sample contains roughly 2,700 distinct CDR3 sequences, 75% to 90% of which appear only once. The sample consisted of T cells from blood (PBMCs), unsorted or a sorted subset (not recorded which), taken before or after yellow fever vaccination (not recorded which). The receptors originated from a female donor who received the yellow fever vaccine.

This clonotype has a single count. The V call is TRBV10-3, the J call TRBJ2-1, with 9 nucleotides matching TRBD2. The CDR3 sequence is 12 residues long. V was clipped by 11 bases and J by 9 bases; unmatched bases: 8. Germline loops: CDR1 ENHRY, CDR2 SYGVKD. The CDR3 reads CAGSGRTSEQFF. The CDR3 region has the DNA TGTGCCGGGAGCGGGAGGACAAGTGAGCAGTTCTTC.

The chain employs TRBV5-4 and TRBJ2-7; D not certain. V was pared by 4 bases and J by 4 bases, with 6 bases between. The CDR3 covers 11 residues. The germline V gene has CDR1 SGHNT and CDR2 YYREEE (reference sequence). The CDR3 reads CASSTPYEQYF. CDR3 coding DNA: TGTGCCAGCAGCACACCTTACGAGCAGTACTTC. Using reference TRBV5-4 and TRBJ2-7 for the parts outside the CDR3, the full variable domain is ETGVTQSPTHLIKTRGQQVTLRCSSQSGHNTVSWYQQALGQGPQFIFQYYREEENGRGNFPPRFSGLQFPNYSSELNVNALELDDSALYLCASSTPYEQYFGPGTRLTVT.

This clonotype occurred once. This rearrangement joins TRBV18 to TRBJ2-7; 7 bases align to TRBD2. J was trimmed by 3 bases and V by 1 base; bases with no gene match: 6. CDR3 size: 15 residues. Germline CDR1 and CDR2: KGHSH and LQKENI. CDR3 DNA: TGTGCCAGCTCACCACAGGCGGGAGCCGTCTACGAGCAGTACTTC. Amino acid sequence: CASSPQAGAVYEQYF. The entire variable domain, with the rest obtained from reference TRBV18 and TRBJ2-7, is as follows: NAGVMQNPRHLVRRRGQEARLRCSPMKGHSHVYWYRQLPEEGLKFMVYLQKENIIDESGMPKERFSAEFPKEGPSILRIQQVVRGDSAAYFCASSPQAGAVYEQYFGPGTRLTVT.

V and J are TRBV24-1 and TRBJ2-1, with a possible D match to TRBD2 (6 bases). Germline V gives CDR1 KGHDR, CDR2 SFDVKD. The CDR3 has 16 amino acids. V lost 5 bases to trimming and J lost 0 bases, with 13 bases between them. CDR3 loop: CATSGGTTSSYNEQFF. The CDR3 DNA reads as TGTGCCACCAGTGGAGGGACGACTAGCTCCTACAATGAGCAGTTCTTC.

The chain employs TRBV11-1 and TRBJ1-1; 7 bases line up with TRBD1. The J segment lost 1 base and the V segment lost 5 bases, leaving 7 bases of the junction unmatched. The CDR3 has 15 amino acids. Germline lookup yields CDR1 SGHAT and CDR2 FQDESV (reference sequence). The CDR3 region is CASSTMDRSNTEAFF. The CDR3 region has the DNA TGTGCCAGCAGCACGATGGACAGGTCGAACACTGAAGCTTTCTTT.

This clonotype was observed a single time. The V and J genes are TRBV29-1 and TRBJ1-1, with D unclear. CDR1 and CDR2 from the germline V gene are SQVTM and ANQGSEA. The CDR3 is 14 amino acids. V was shortened by 3 bases and J by 1 base, with 12 bases between the two germline ends. The CDR3, as DNA: TGCAGCGTTGATCTGTCCGTTTCGAACACTGAAGCTTTCTTT. Translation: CSVDLSVSNTEAFF.

This sequence joins TRBV28 and TRBJ1-2, with 8 bases lining up with TRBD1. With V trimmed by 3 bases and J by 5 bases, 8 bases remained unmatched. Germline V gene data show CDR1 as MDHEN and CDR2 as SYDVKM. The CDR3 loop spans 15 amino acids. In nucleotides, the CDR3 is TGTGCCAGCAGTTTCGTTGGGGACAGGCCTTATGGCTACACCTTC. Translating it yields CASSFVGDRPYGYTF.

This CDR3 reads CASSRLETDTQYF. In nucleotides, the CDR3 is TGTGCCAGCAGTAGACTGGAAACAGATACGCAGTATTTT. The chain carries TRBV2 and TRBJ2-3; D remains unclear. Trimming stripped 5 bases from V and 3 bases from J, with 9 bases between. Germline CDR1 and CDR2: SNHLY and FYNNEI. The CDR3 loop spans 13 amino acids.

This sequence joins TRBV3-1 and TRBJ1-6; the D gene is possibly TRBD1 (5 bases). The CDR3 has 14 amino acids. V was cut by 3 bases and J by 10 bases, with 13 bases left in between. In germline, CDR1 is LGHDT, CDR2 YNNKEL (reference sequence). This CDR3 reads CASSHGQGVSPLHF. For the CDR3, the DNA is TGTGCCAGCAGCCATGGTCAGGGCGTCTCACCCCTCCACTTT.

This clonotype showed up just once. The chain has TRBV29-1 and TRBJ2-7; D assignment may be TRBD1 or TRBD2 (6 bases each). V shed 5 bases and J shed 6 bases, with 20 bases lying between them. CDR3 length equals 14 residues. Germline values: CDR1 SQVTM, CDR2 ANQGSEA. The CDR3 reads CSVRSLAEGGEQYF. The DNA of the CDR3 is TGCAGCGTTCGTAGTTTAGCGGAGGGGGGCGAGCAGTACTTC.

The rearrangement uses TRBV6-5 and TRBJ1-5; no clear D. V gave up 3 bases and J gave up 4 bases, with 7 bases separating them. CDR1 is MNHEY, CDR2 SVGAGI, per germline. The CDR3 length is 13 residues. The CDR3, as DNA: TGTGCCAGCAGTTATAGGCAAAATCAGCCCCAGCATTTT. This codes for CASSYRQNQPQHF.

The chain links TRBV2 to TRBJ2-7; D gene ambiguous. The germline gives CDR1 SNHLY, CDR2 FYNNEI. Trimming pared 6 bases from V and 2 bases from J, leaving 8 bases between. CDR3 length equals 12 residues. CDR3 protein: CASSRDTYEQYV. The DNA for the CDR3 is TGTGCCAGCAGCCGCGACACCTACGAGCAGTACGTC.

The V gene is TRBV14, the J gene TRBJ2-7; 7 bases are shared with TRBD2. CDR1 and CDR2 (germline): SGHDN, FVKESK. Trimming cost V 3 bases and J 6 bases; bases outside gene matches: 2. This CDR3 is 12 amino acids long. The CDR3 DNA follows: TGTGCCAGCAGCCATTGGGGGGGCGAGCAGTACGTC. Translation gives CASSHWGGEQYV.

V usage is TRBV28 and J usage is TRBJ2-7, with D perhaps TRBD2 (7 bases). Germline V lookup: CDR1 MDHEN, CDR2 SYDVKM. V was cut by 6 bases and J by 2 bases, with 17 bases left in between. This CDR3 has 15 amino acids. CDR3 amino acids: CASSLTGGQTYEQYV. The DNA of the CDR3 is TGTGCCAGCAGCCTTACCGGGGGGCAAACCTACGAGCAGTACGTC.

V usage is TRBV18 and J usage is TRBJ2-1; TRBD2 is a possible D gene (5 bases). CDR1 is KGHSH, CDR2 LQKENI, per germline. The CDR3 has 14 residues. V was clipped by 4 bases and J by 8 bases, with 15 bases between them. CDR3 protein: CASSRVRNGDEQFF. CDR3 coding DNA: TGTGCCAGCTCACGAGTAAGGAACGGGGATGAGCAGTTCTTC. Full variable domain (outside the CDR3, taken from reference TRBV18 and TRBJ2-1): NAGVMQNPRHLVRRRGQEARLRCSPMKGHSHVYWYRQLPEEGLKFMVYLQKENIIDESGMPKERFSAEFPKEGPSILRIQQVVRGDSAAYFCASSRVRNGDEQFFGPGTRLTVL.

The chain recombines TRBV14 with TRBJ2-1; no firm D call. V was pared by 2 bases and J by 9 bases, with 5 bases between. The CDR3 totals 11 residues. Germline CDR1 is SGHDN and CDR2 is FVKESK. The CDR3 region has the DNA TGTGCCAGCAGCCAAACTACTGAGCAGTTCTTC. Residues: CASSQTTEQFF. The variable domain in full, completed from reference TRBV14 and TRBJ2-1, reads EAGVTQFPSHSVIEKGQTVTLRCDPISGHDNLYWYRRVMGKEIKFLLHFVKESKQDESGMPNNRFLAERTGGTYSTLKVQPAELEDSGVYFCASSQTTEQFFGPGTRLTVL.

The CDR3 DNA follows: TGTGCCAGCAGCTCCGGACTAGCGGGAGAGGGAGGCTACGAGCAGTACTTC. It yields the protein CASSSGLAGEGGYEQYF. The V call is TRBV11-1, the J call TRBJ2-7; 13 nucleotides align to TRBD2. The CDR3 consists of 17 residues. The trim removed 4 bases at V and 3 bases at J, leaving 9 bases unmatched. Per germline, CDR1 SGHAT and CDR2 FQDESV (reference sequence).

V and J are TRBV11-3 and TRBJ2-7; unclear D gene. Germline CDR1 reads SGHNT; CDR2 reads YENEEA. This CDR3 has 13 amino acids. The ends were cut back, 1 base at V and 5 bases at J, with 9 bases in the middle. In DNA, the CDR3 is TGTGCCAGCAGCTTAGCCGCGGCCGACGAGCAGTACTTC. Translating it yields CASSLAAADEQYF. Full variable domain (remainder filled in from reference TRBV11-3 and TRBJ2-7): EAGVVQSPRYKIIEKKQPVAFWCNPISGHNTLYWYLQNLGQGPELLIRYENEEAVDDSQLPKDRFSAERLKGVDSTLKIQPAELGDSAVYLCASSLAAADEQYFGPGTRLTVT.

V and J are TRBV2 and TRBJ1-6, with a tentative D call TRBD1 (5 bases). V lost 4 bases to trimming and J lost 1 base, with 17 bases between them. Germline V gene data show CDR1 as SNHLY and CDR2 as FYNNEI. This CDR3 contains 18 residues. CDR3 protein: CASSVRVIHRSYNSPLHF. The CDR3 DNA is TGTGCCAGCAGTGTGAGGGTAATACACAGGTCCTATAATTCACCCCTCCACTTT.

This sequence joins TRBV18 and TRBJ2-3; D not resolved. The V and J ends lost 6 bases and 0 bases respectively, with 4 bases between them. The CDR3 extends over 12 amino acids. Germline-derived CDR1 and CDR2 are KGHSH and LQKENI. As DNA, the CDR3 is TGTGCCAGCTCGTGGAGCACAGATACGCAGTATTTT. Translation: CASSWSTDTQYF.

V gene TRBV18 combines with J gene TRBJ1-2; D unresolved. Germline assignment: CDR1 KGHSH and CDR2 LQKENI. V lost 3 bases, J lost 1 base, and 6 bases lay in between. This CDR3 has 13 amino acids. The CDR3 reads CASSPGSNYGYTF. The CDR3 DNA sequence: TGTGCCAGCTCACCGGGCAGTAACTATGGCTACACCTTC.

This chain connects TRBV29-1 to TRBJ2-7; 7 bases agree with TRBD1. From germline, CDR1 is SQVTM and CDR2 ANQGSEA. With 6 bases clipped from V and 6 bases from J, the junction kept 8 bases outside the gene matches. This CDR3 has 12 residues. The CDR3 here is CSVRQGTGEQYF. CDR3 DNA sequence: TGCAGCGTCCGACAGGGAACAGGCGAGCAGTACTTC.

This clonotype was seen once. The chain uses TRBV2 and TRBJ2-7; 8 bases map to TRBD2. V lost 4 bases and J lost 0; bases outside the gene matches: 5. The germline CDR1 and CDR2 sequences are SNHLY and FYNNEI. CDR3 length: 15 amino acids. DNA for the CDR3: TGTGCCAGCAGTGCGGCGGGGGGTGTCTCCTACGAGCAGTACGTC. Amino acids: CASSAAGGVSYEQYV.

This clonotype has only a few counts. The rearrangement uses TRBV10-3 and TRBJ1-1; no definite D call. The CDR3 is made up of 16 amino acids. Germline V gene sequence: CDR1 ENHRY, CDR2 SYGVKD. The V and J ends lost 10 bases and 0 bases respectively, with 21 bases between them. DNA of the CDR3: TGTGCCACCCAGTCGGTCGCCCTCTTGATGAACACTGAAGCTTTCTTT. As protein: CATQSVALLMNTEAFF.

The chain uses TRBV6-1 and TRBJ2-7; possible D gene TRBD1, 5 bases. CDR1 is MNHNS and CDR2 is SASEGT in the germline V gene. The V gene lost 3 bases and the J gene lost 2 bases, with 8 bases spanning the gap. This CDR3 has 13 amino acids. This chain's CDR3 is CASSEWGPYEQYV. CDR3 DNA: TGTGCCAGCAGTGAGTGGGGCCCCTACGAGCAGTACGTC.

DNA of the CDR3: TGTGCCAGCAGCGGGGACAGGAGATCCTCTGAAGCTTTCTTT. Translation gives CASSGDRRSSEAFF. V gene TRBV2 combines with J gene TRBJ1-1, with TRBD1 identical over 8 bases. CDR1 and CDR2 from the germline V gene are SNHLY and FYNNEI. The V segment lost 6 bases and the J segment 6 bases; nucleotides outside the gene matches: 9. The CDR3 covers 14 residues.

V gene TRBV12-3 or TRBV12-4 combines with J gene TRBJ2-7; TRBD2 might be the D (6 bases). There are 14 residues in the CDR3. V lost 5 bases, J lost 3 bases, and 14 bases lay in between. CDR3 DNA: TGTGCCAGCAGTCCGAGGGACTCCTACTACGAGCAGTACTTC. Its protein product is CASSPRDSYYEQYF.